The following is a TCR beta chain sequence with its context. The data originate from a study of blood T cell repertoires in COVID-19. Study-level information: Spain, Italy and the United States supplied samples that represented acute and convalescent COVID-19. Sample material is recorded as cDNA or gDNA derived from T cells, B-cell-depleted T cells, or PBMCs.

In the authors' workflow: Amplification from reference gene primers served as the basis for estimated nucleated cell counts. The method was immunoSEQ multiplex PCR; TCRdb's version includes in-frame clones alone and lacks a portion of them. Clone size and the V and J calls come from that table; the DNA yielded D and trimming. Of 250,000 or so clones listed, roughly 89% are singletons. This receptor was taken from a woman aged 40 to 50 who had recovered from COVID-19. Sequencing was carried out using peripheral blood.

The CDR3 sequence is CASSLGADSYYNEQFF. The DNA of the CDR3 is TGCGCCAGCAGCTTGGGGGCCGACAGTTACTACAATGAGCAGTTCTTC. The rearrangement links TRBV5-1 to TRBJ2-1, with D perhaps matching TRBD1 (5 bases). V dropped 0 bases and J dropped 3 bases, with 13 bases sitting between them. CDR3 size: 16 residues. The germline V gene encodes CDR1 SGHRS and CDR2 YFSETQ.